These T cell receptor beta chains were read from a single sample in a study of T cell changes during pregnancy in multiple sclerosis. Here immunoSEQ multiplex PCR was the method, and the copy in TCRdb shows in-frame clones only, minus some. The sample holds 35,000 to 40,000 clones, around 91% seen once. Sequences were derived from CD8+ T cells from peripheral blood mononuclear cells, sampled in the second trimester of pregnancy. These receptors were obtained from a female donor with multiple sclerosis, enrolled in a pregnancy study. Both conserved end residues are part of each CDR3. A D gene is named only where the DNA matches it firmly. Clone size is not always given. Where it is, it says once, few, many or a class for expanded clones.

CDR3 DNA: TGTGCCAGCAGCCAGATCCCCGGGACAGGGGATGGGTATGGCTACACCTTC
CDR3 protein: CASSQIPGTGDGYGYTF
J gene: TRBJ1-2
D gene: TRBD1
V gene: TRBV4-2
clone size: once

CDR3 DNA: TGTGCCAGCAGCCATAGACAGGGCTACGAGCAGTACTTC
CDR3 protein: CASSHRQGYEQYF
J gene: TRBJ2-7
D gene: TRBD1
V gene: TRBV7-9
clone size: -

CDR3 DNA: TGTGCCAGCAGCCCCCGGACAGGGGGCCACTATGGCTACACCTTC
CDR3 protein: CASSPRTGGHYGYTF
J gene: TRBJ1-2
D gene: TRBD1
V gene: TRBV7-9
clone size: -

CDR3 DNA: TGTGCCAGTAGTATTATACGGGAGTATGAGCAGTTCTTC
CDR3 protein: CASSIIREYEQFF
J gene: TRBJ2-1
D gene: -
V gene: TRBV19
clone size: -

CDR3 DNA: TGTGCCAGCACCGCGAGTACGGTACTCGGGGAGCTGTTTTTT
CDR3 protein: CASTASTVLGELFF
J gene: TRBJ2-2
D gene: -
V gene: TRBV7-8
clone size: -

CDR3 DNA: TGTGCCAGCAGCTCCGGGACAGGTAATCAGCCCCAGCATTTT
CDR3 protein: CASSSGTGNQPQHF
J gene: TRBJ1-5
D gene: TRBD1
V gene: TRBV7-2
clone size: -

CDR3 DNA: TGCGCCAGCAGCTCTCGGACAGAGAACACTGAAGCTTTCTTT
CDR3 protein: CASSSRTENTEAFF
J gene: TRBJ1-1
D gene: -
V gene: TRBV5-1
clone size: -

CDR3 DNA: TGTGCCAGCAGCTTAGAAGCGGGAGTGGGCGAGCAGTACTTC
CDR3 protein: CASSLEAGVGEQYF
J gene: TRBJ2-7
D gene: TRBD2
V gene: TRBV7-8
clone size: -

CDR3 DNA: TGCAGCGTACCACAGGGGGAGTTTTTGGTCACTGAAGCTTTCTTT
CDR3 protein: CSVPQGEFLVTEAFF
J gene: TRBJ1-1
D gene: TRBD1
V gene: TRBV29-1
clone size: -

CDR3 DNA: TGCGCCAGCAGCACGGACAGGCGGAGCTCCTACGAGCAGTACTTC
CDR3 protein: CASSTDRRSSYEQYF
J gene: TRBJ2-7
D gene: TRBD1
V gene: TRBV5-1
clone size: once

CDR3 DNA: TGCGCCAGCAGTGAGTTCAGCGGGAGTTTACGCGAGCAGTACTTC
CDR3 protein: CASSEFSGSLREQYF
J gene: TRBJ2-7
D gene: TRBD2
V gene: TRBV10-2
clone size: -

CDR3 DNA: TGTGCCAGCAATCTAGGCCCCTACGAGCAGTACTTC
CDR3 protein: CASNLGPYEQYF
J gene: TRBJ2-7
D gene: -
V gene: TRBV2
clone size: -

CDR3 DNA: TGTGCCAGCAGCTTAGCGGTGAGGGGGCCCAATCAGCCCCAGCATTTT
CDR3 protein: CASSLAVRGPNQPQHF
J gene: TRBJ1-5
D gene: TRBD1
V gene: TRBV7-8
clone size: -

CDR3 DNA: TGTGCCAGTAACCCGGGTTTGAACACTGAAGCTTTCTTT
CDR3 protein: CASNPGLNTEAFF
J gene: TRBJ1-1
D gene: -
V gene: TRBV19
clone size: -

CDR3 DNA: TGTGCCAGTACCCCTGCCTTAGCGGGAGCCTACGAGCAGTACTTC
CDR3 protein: CASTPALAGAYEQYF
J gene: TRBJ2-7
D gene: TRBD2
V gene: TRBV19
clone size: -

CDR3 DNA: TGTGCCAGCAGCCAAGATCGGGCGGGAGGGCCTACAGATACGCAGTATTTT
CDR3 protein: CASSQDRAGGPTDTQYF
J gene: TRBJ2-3
D gene: TRBD2
V gene: TRBV4-2
clone size: few

CDR3 DNA: TGTGCCTGGGACGACCGGGACAGTGATTCCGGGGAGCTGTTTTTT
CDR3 protein: CAWDDRDSDSGELFF
J gene: TRBJ2-2
D gene: TRBD1
V gene: TRBV30
clone size: -

CDR3 DNA: TGTGCCAGCAGTGAAGCTTTAAGGGGAAGGACTGAAGCTTTCTTT
CDR3 protein: CASSEALRGRTEAFF
J gene: TRBJ1-1
D gene: -
V gene: TRBV2
clone size: once

CDR3 DNA: TGTGCCAGCAGCCCCGGACTGGACGATTACGAGCAGTACTTC
CDR3 protein: CASSPGLDDYEQYF
J gene: TRBJ2-7
D gene: -
V gene: TRBV11-3
clone size: few

CDR3 DNA: TGTGCCAGCAGCCCAGAGGGCCTGCAAGAGACCCAGTACTTC
CDR3 protein: CASSPEGLQETQYF
J gene: TRBJ2-5
D gene: -
V gene: TRBV9
clone size: -

CDR3 DNA: TGTGCCAGCAGCTTAGGTGCAGGGGCGTGGGAGCAGTACTTC
CDR3 protein: CASSLGAGAWEQYF
J gene: TRBJ2-7
D gene: -
V gene: TRBV7-8
clone size: -

CDR3 DNA: TGTGCCAGCAGTGGTAATAGGGACAGGGTGGAGACCCAGTACTTC
CDR3 protein: CASSGNRDRVETQYF
J gene: TRBJ2-5
D gene: TRBD1
V gene: TRBV6-1
clone size: -

CDR3 DNA: TGTGCCAGCAGTTACTCTTGGACAGGGGAGGATCAGCCCCAGCATTTT
CDR3 protein: CASSYSWTGEDQPQHF
J gene: TRBJ1-5
D gene: TRBD1
V gene: TRBV6-5
clone size: -

CDR3 DNA: TGTGCCAGCAGCTACGCGACAGGGGAAGCCTACGAGCAGTACTTC
CDR3 protein: CASSYATGEAYEQYF
J gene: TRBJ2-7
D gene: TRBD1
V gene: TRBV5-6
clone size: -

CDR3 DNA: TGTGCCAGCAGAGATACAGGGGACTATGGCTACACCTTC
CDR3 protein: CASRDTGDYGYTF
J gene: TRBJ1-2
D gene: TRBD1
V gene: TRBV6-1
clone size: -

CDR3 DNA: TGCGCCAGCAGCCAAGAGGGCCTCGCCTATGGCTACACCTTC
CDR3 protein: CASSQEGLAYGYTF
J gene: TRBJ1-2
D gene: -
V gene: TRBV4-1
clone size: -

CDR3 DNA: TGTGCCAGCAGCGTAGGGACAGGGGAAGCTTTCTTT
CDR3 protein: CASSVGTGEAFF
J gene: TRBJ1-1
D gene: TRBD1
V gene: TRBV5-4
clone size: once

CDR3 DNA: TGTGCCAGCAGTGAATCCCAGGGCGACACAGATACGCAGTATTTT
CDR3 protein: CASSESQGDTDTQYF
J gene: TRBJ2-3
D gene: -
V gene: TRBV25-1
clone size: -

CDR3 DNA: TGTGCCAGCAGCCGTACTATCGTGGACAGGGAGAACTATGGCTACACCTTC
CDR3 protein: CASSRTIVDRENYGYTF
J gene: TRBJ1-2
D gene: TRBD1
V gene: TRBV13
clone size: -

CDR3 DNA: TGTGCCAGCAGCTTAGCTGGAGGGAGGGCCCTCTCGACAGATACGCAGTATTTT
CDR3 protein: CASSLAGGRALSTDTQYF
J gene: TRBJ2-3
D gene: TRBD2
V gene: TRBV7-2
clone size: -

CDR3 DNA: TGTGCCAGCAGCTTCTTCTCTTACGAGCAGTACTTC
CDR3 protein: CASSFFSYEQYF
J gene: TRBJ2-7
D gene: -
V gene: TRBV5-4
clone size: -

CDR3 DNA: TGTGCCAGCAGTTTAGGCAGATTCTACGAGCAGTACTTC
CDR3 protein: CASSLGRFYEQYF
J gene: TRBJ2-7
D gene: -
V gene: TRBV27
clone size: -

CDR3 DNA: TGTGCCAGCAGTTACGCGAACAGCAACCCGGTGCACTTC
CDR3 protein: CASSYANSNPVHF
J gene: TRBJ2-5
D gene: -
V gene: TRBV6-5
clone size: once

CDR3 DNA: TGTGCCAGCAGTCCTTGGGACAGGGTAAAGTACGAGCAGTACTTC
CDR3 protein: CASSPWDRVKYEQYF
J gene: TRBJ2-7
D gene: TRBD1
V gene: TRBV27
clone size: once

CDR3 DNA: TGTGCCATCGGGGACAGGGGGAACGAGCAGTACTTC
CDR3 protein: CAIGDRGNEQYF
J gene: TRBJ2-7
D gene: TRBD1
V gene: TRBV10-3
clone size: -

CDR3 DNA: TGCAGTGCTAGCGGTGACAATGAGCAGTTCTTC
CDR3 protein: CSASGDNEQFF
J gene: TRBJ2-1
D gene: -
V gene: TRBV20-1
clone size: -

CDR3 DNA: TGTGCCAGCACCCGGCTGTTAACTCTCGGGACAGATTACGAGCAGTACTTC
CDR3 protein: CASTRLLTLGTDYEQYF
J gene: TRBJ2-7
D gene: TRBD1
V gene: TRBV5-6
clone size: -

CDR3 DNA: TGCGCCAGCAGCCAAGAGGCCAGAAGATACGAGCAGTACTTC
CDR3 protein: CASSQEARRYEQYF
J gene: TRBJ2-7
D gene: -
V gene: TRBV4-3
clone size: -

CDR3 DNA: TGTGCCAGCAGTGAACTAGCGGGCTCCTACAATGAGCAGTTCTTC
CDR3 protein: CASSELAGSYNEQFF
J gene: TRBJ2-1
D gene: TRBD2
V gene: TRBV6-1
clone size: -

CDR3 DNA: TGTGCCAGCCCCCCGGGACAGGGTGGGAAAGATACGCAGTATTTT
CDR3 protein: CASPPGQGGKDTQYF
J gene: TRBJ2-3
D gene: TRBD1
V gene: TRBV2
clone size: -

CDR3 DNA: TGTGCCAGCAGTTTGTCCGAAGGGGCTTCCTATGGCTACACCTTC
CDR3 protein: CASSLSEGASYGYTF
J gene: TRBJ1-2
D gene: -
V gene: TRBV27
clone size: -

CDR3 DNA: TGTGCCAGCAGTTTGACAGGGTCTACTGGAAACACCATATATTTT
CDR3 protein: CASSLTGSTGNTIYF
J gene: TRBJ1-3
D gene: TRBD1
V gene: TRBV27
clone size: once

CDR3 DNA: TGTGCCAGCTCCCTTAGCACAGATACGCAGTATTTT
CDR3 protein: CASSLSTDTQYF
J gene: TRBJ2-3
D gene: -
V gene: TRBV7-6
clone size: -

CDR3 DNA: TGTGCCAGTTCCTACGACAGTCCCCTTAATCAGCCCCAGCATTTT
CDR3 protein: CASSYDSPLNQPQHF
J gene: TRBJ1-5
D gene: -
V gene: TRBV19
clone size: -

CDR3 DNA: TGTGCCAGCAGCGAGACAGGGGGGGAGAGCTACGAGCAGTACTTC
CDR3 protein: CASSETGGESYEQYF
J gene: TRBJ2-7
D gene: TRBD1
V gene: TRBV5-5
clone size: -

CDR3 DNA: TGCAGCGTGGAAGATTGGACTAGCGGGAGATGGGATGAGCAGTTCTTC
CDR3 protein: CSVEDWTSGRWDEQFF
J gene: TRBJ2-1
D gene: TRBD2
V gene: TRBV29-1
clone size: once

CDR3 DNA: TGTGCCAGCAGCTGGGGACTAGCGGGGGGAAATGAGCAGTTCTTC
CDR3 protein: CASSWGLAGGNEQFF
J gene: TRBJ2-1
D gene: TRBD2
V gene: TRBV5-6
clone size: -

CDR3 DNA: TGTGCCAGTAGTATATCTTGGGGCGGCTATGGCTACACCTTC
CDR3 protein: CASSISWGGYGYTF
J gene: TRBJ1-2
D gene: -
V gene: TRBV19
clone size: -

CDR3 DNA: TGTGCCAGCAGCGCGGACAGCCCTAATGAAAAACTGTTTTTT
CDR3 protein: CASSADSPNEKLFF
J gene: TRBJ1-4
D gene: -
V gene: TRBV2
clone size: -

CDR3 DNA: TGTGCCAGCATGTTGGGGGCTTCGGCTTTCTTT
CDR3 protein: CASMLGASAFF
J gene: TRBJ1-1
D gene: -
V gene: TRBV6-5
clone size: -

CDR3 DNA: TGTGCCACCAGGGGGGCCGTTGAAGCTTTCTTT
CDR3 protein: CATRGAVEAFF
J gene: TRBJ1-1
D gene: TRBD1
V gene: TRBV6-1
clone size: -

CDR3 DNA: TGTGCCAGCAGTGAACTAGCGGGGGGAACGGAGCAGTTCTTC
CDR3 protein: CASSELAGGTEQFF
J gene: TRBJ2-1
D gene: TRBD2
V gene: TRBV6-1
clone size: -

CDR3 DNA: TGTGCCAGCAGCGGGGACAGGGGAATTACCTACGAGCAGTACTTC
CDR3 protein: CASSGDRGITYEQYF
J gene: TRBJ2-7
D gene: TRBD1
V gene: TRBV28
clone size: -

CDR3 DNA: TGCAGCGCCGGGCCAGCGGCGAACACCGGGGAGCTGTTTTTT
CDR3 protein: CSAGPAANTGELFF
J gene: TRBJ2-2
D gene: -
V gene: TRBV29-1
clone size: -